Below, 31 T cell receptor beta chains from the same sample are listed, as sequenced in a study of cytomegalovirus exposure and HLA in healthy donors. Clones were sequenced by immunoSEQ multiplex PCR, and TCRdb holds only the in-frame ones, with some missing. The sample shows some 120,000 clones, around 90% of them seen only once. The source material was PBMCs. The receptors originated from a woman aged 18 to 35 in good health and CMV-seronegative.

CDR3 sequence (DNA): TGTGCCAGTAGTAGAAGGACAGGAAACTATGGCTACACCTTC. Translating it yields CASSRRTGNYGYTF. V is TRBV19 and J is TRBJ1-2; 7 bases fit TRBD1. This CDR3 is built from 14 residues. Germline-derived CDR1 and CDR2 are LNHDA and SQIVND (reference sequence). The J segment lost 2 bases and the V segment lost 4 bases, leaving 4 bases of the junction unmatched.

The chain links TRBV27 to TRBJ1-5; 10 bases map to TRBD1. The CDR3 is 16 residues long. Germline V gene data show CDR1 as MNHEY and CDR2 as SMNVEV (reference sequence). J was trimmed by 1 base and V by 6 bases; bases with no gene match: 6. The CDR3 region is CASSLGQGLSNQPQHF. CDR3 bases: TGTGCCAGCAGCTTGGGACAGGGGTTAAGCAATCAGCCCCAGCATTTT.

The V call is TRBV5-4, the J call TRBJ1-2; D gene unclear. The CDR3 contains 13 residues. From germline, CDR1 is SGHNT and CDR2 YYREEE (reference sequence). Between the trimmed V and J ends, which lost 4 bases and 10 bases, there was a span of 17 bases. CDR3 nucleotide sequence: TGTGCCAGCAGCCGTCAGGCAATGTTGTTCTACACCTTC. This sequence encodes CASSRQAMLFYTF.

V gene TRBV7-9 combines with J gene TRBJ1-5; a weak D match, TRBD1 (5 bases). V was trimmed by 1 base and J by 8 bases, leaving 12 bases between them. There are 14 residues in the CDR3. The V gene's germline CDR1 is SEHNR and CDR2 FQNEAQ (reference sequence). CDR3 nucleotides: TGTGCCAGCAGCTTAGTGGGGGGGAGTGAGCCCCAGCATTTT. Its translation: CASSLVGGSEPQHF. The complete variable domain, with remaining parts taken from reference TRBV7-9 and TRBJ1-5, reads DTGVSQNPRHKITKRGQNVTFRCDPISEHNRLYWYRQTLGQGPEFLTYFQNEAQLEKSRLLSDRFSAERPKGSFSTLEIQRTEQGDSAMYLCASSLVGGSEPQHFGDGTRLSIL.

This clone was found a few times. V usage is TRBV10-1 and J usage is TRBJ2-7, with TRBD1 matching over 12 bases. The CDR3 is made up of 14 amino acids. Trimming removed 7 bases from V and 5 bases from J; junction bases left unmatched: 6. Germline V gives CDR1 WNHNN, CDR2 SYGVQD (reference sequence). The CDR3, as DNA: TGCGCCAGCACCCCGGGACAGGGGGCCAACGAGCAGTACTTC. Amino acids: CASTPGQGANEQYF.

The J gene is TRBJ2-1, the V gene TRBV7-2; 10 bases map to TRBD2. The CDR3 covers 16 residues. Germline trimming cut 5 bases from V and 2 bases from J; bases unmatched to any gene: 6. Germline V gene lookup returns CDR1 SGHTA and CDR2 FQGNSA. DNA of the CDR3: TGTGCCAGCAGCACAAGCGGGGGGGTAACCTACAATGAGCAGTTCTTC. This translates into CASSTSGGVTYNEQFF.

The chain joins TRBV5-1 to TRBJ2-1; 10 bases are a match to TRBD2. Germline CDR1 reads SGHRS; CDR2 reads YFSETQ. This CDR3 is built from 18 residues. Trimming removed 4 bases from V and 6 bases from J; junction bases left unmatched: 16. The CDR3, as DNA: TGCGCCAGCAGCCCCTCGCCGAAAAGCGGGAGGGTAAGCAATGAGCAGTTCTTC. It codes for CASSPSPKSGRVSNEQFF. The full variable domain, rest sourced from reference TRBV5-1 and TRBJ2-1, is KAGVTQTPRYLIKTRGQQVTLSCSPISGHRSVSWYQQTPGQGLQFLFEYFSETQRNKGNFPGRFSGRQFSNSRSEMNVSTLELGDSALYLCASSPSPKSGRVSNEQFFGPGTRLTVL.

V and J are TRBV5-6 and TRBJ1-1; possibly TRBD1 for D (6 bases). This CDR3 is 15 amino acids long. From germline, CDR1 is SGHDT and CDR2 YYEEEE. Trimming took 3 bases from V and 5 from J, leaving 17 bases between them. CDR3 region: CASSSPRQGRTEAFF. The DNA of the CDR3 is TGTGCCAGCAGCTCCCCCCGGCAGGGGCGGACTGAAGCTTTCTTT.

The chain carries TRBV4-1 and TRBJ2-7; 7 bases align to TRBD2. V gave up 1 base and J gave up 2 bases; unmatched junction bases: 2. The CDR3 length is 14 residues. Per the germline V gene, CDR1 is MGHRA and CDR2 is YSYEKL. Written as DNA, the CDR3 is TGCGCCAGCAGCCAAGCGGGGGGTACCTACGAGCAGTACTTC. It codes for CASSQAGGTYEQYF.

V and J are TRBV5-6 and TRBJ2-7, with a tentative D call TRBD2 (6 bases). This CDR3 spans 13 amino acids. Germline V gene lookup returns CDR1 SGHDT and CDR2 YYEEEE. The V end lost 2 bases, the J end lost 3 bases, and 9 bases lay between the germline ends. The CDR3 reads CASSFGGGYEQYF. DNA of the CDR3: TGTGCCAGCAGCTTTGGGGGAGGCTACGAGCAGTACTTC.

This CDR3 reads CASSQGLLSDQPQHF. CDR3 in DNA: TGTGCCAGCTCTCAGGGCCTACTATCCGATCAGCCCCAGCATTTT. The rearrangement joins TRBV18 to TRBJ1-5, with D possibly TRBD1 on 5 matching bases. Germline V gene data show CDR1 as KGHSH and CDR2 as LQKENI. Trimming took off 6 bases at V and 5 bases at J, with 17 bases between the two ends. The CDR3 has 15 residues.

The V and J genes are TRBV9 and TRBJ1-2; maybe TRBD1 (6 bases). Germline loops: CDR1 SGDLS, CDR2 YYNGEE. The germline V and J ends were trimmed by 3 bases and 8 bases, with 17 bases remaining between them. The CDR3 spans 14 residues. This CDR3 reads CASSALQGSRGYTF. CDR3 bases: TGTGCCAGCAGCGCCCTACAGGGAAGTCGGGGCTACACCTTC.

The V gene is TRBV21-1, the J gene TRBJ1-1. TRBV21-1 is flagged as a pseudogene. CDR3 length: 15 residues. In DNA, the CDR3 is TGTGCCAGCAGCAAAAACTTTTGGGGGGTCACTGAAGCTTTCTTT. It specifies CASSKNFWGVTEAFF.

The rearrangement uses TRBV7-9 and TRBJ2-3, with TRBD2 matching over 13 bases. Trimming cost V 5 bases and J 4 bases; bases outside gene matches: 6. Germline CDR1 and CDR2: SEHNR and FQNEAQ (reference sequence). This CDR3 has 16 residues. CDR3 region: CASSQGLAGVSDTQYF. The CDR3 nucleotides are TGTGCCAGCAGCCAAGGACTAGCGGGAGTCTCAGATACGCAGTATTTT.

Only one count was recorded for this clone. DNA of the CDR3: TGTGCCAGCAGCCAAGGGACAGGGGCGTTCTACGAGCAGTACTTC. It encodes CASSQGTGAFYEQYF. V and J are TRBV14 and TRBJ2-7; 9 nucleotides agree with TRBD1. Germline CDR1 is SGHDN and CDR2 is FVKESK. Trimming took 1 base from V and 3 from J; bases not matched to a gene: 4. This CDR3 contains 15 residues.

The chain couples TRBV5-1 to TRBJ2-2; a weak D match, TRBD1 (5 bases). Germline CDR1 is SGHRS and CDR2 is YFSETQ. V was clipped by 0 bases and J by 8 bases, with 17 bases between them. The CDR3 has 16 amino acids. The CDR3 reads CASSLESAGILGELFF. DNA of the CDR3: TGCGCCAGCAGCTTGGAGTCCGCAGGGATTCTAGGGGAGCTGTTTTTT.

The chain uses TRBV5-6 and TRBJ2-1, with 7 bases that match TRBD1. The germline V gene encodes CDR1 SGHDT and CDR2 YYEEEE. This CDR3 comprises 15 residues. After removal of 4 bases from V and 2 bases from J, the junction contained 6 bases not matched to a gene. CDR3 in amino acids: CASSQDRLTYNEQFF. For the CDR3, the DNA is TGTGCCAGCAGCCAGGACAGGCTTACCTACAATGAGCAGTTCTTC.

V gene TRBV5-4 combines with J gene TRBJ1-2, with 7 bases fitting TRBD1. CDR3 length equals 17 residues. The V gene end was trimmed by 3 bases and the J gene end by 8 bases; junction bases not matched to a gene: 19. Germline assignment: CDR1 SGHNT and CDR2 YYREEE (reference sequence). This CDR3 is CASSSPTADRVSRGYTF. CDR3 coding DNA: TGTGCCAGCAGCTCCCCGACGGCCGACAGGGTGTCGAGGGGCTACACCTTC.

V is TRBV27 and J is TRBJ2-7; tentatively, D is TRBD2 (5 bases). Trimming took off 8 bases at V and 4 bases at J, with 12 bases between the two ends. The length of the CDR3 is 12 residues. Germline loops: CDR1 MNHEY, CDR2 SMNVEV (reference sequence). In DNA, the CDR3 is TGTGCCAGCCGCGGACTGGGGTACGAGCAGTACTTC. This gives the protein CASRGLGYEQYF.

In DNA form, the CDR3 reads TGTGCCAGTGGGACAGCGATAAACACTGAAGCTTTCTTT. Residues: CASGTAINTEAFF. The V gene is TRBV19, the J gene TRBJ1-1; 7 bases fit TRBD1. After removal of 8 bases from V and 2 bases from J, the junction contained 5 bases not matched to a gene. This CDR3 has 13 amino acids. CDR1 and CDR2 from the germline V gene are LNHDA and SQIVND (reference sequence).

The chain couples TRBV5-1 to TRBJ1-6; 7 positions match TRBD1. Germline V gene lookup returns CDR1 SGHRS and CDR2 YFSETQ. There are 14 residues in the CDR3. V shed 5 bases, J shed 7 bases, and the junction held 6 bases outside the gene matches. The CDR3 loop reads CASRPGQENSPLHF. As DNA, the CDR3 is TGCGCCAGCAGGCCTGGACAGGAAAATTCACCCCTCCACTTT.

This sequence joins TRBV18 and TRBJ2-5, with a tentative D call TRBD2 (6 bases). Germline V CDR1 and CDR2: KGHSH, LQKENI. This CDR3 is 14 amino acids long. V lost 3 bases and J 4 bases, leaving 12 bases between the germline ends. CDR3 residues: CASSPSASAETQYF. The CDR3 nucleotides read TGTGCCAGCTCACCCTCGGCTAGCGCAGAGACCCAGTACTTC.

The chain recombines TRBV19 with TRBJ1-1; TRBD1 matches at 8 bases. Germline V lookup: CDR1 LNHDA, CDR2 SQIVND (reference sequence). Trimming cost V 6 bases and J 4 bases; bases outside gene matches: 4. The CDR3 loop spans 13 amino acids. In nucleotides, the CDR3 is TGTGCCAGTAGGGACAGGGTAGCCACTGAAGCTTTCTTT. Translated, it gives CASRDRVATEAFF.

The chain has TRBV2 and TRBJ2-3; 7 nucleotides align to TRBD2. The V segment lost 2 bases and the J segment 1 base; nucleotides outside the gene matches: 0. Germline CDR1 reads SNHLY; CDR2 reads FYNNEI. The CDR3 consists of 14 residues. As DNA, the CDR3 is TGTGCCAGCAGTGAACTAGCGGGCACAGATACGCAGTATTTT. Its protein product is CASSELAGTDTQYF.

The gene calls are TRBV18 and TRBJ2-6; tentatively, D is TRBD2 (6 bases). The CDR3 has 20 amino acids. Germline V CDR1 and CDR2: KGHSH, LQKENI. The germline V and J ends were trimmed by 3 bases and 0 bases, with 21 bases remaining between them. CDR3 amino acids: CASSPVRDQRSNSGANVLTF. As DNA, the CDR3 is TGTGCCAGCTCACCGGTGCGGGACCAACGCTCTAACTCTGGGGCCAACGTCCTGACTTTC.

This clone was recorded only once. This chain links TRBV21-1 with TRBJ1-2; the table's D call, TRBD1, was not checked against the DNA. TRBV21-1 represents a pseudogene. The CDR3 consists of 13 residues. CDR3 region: CASPGTGRYGYTF. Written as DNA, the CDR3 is TGTGCCAGTCCCGGGACAGGGCGTTATGGCTACACCTTC.

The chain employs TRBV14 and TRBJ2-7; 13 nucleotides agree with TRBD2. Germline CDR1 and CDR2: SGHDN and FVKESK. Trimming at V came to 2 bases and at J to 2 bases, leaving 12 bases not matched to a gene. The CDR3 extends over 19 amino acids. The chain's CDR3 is CASSQLLAGGLKTTYEQYF. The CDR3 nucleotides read TGTGCCAGCAGCCAATTACTAGCGGGAGGGCTAAAAACTACCTACGAGCAGTACTTC.

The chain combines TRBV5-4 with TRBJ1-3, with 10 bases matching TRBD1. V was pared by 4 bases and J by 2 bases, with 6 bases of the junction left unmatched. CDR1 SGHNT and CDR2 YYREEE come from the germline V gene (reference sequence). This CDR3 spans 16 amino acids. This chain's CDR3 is CASSHAGTGAGNTIYF. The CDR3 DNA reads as TGTGCCAGCAGCCATGCCGGGACAGGGGCTGGAAACACCATATATTTT.

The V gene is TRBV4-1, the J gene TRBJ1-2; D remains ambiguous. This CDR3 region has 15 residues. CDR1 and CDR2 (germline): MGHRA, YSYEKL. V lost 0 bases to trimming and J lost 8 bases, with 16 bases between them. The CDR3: CASSQDPRGAEGYTF. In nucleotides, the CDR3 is TGCGCCAGCAGCCAAGATCCTCGGGGTGCCGAGGGCTACACCTTC.

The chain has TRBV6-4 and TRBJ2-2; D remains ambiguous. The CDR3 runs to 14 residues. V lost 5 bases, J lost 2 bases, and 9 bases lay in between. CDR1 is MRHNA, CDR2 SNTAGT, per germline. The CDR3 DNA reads TGTGCCAGCAGTTTGCAGGAAAACACCGGGGAGCTGTTTTTT. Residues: CASSLQENTGELFF.

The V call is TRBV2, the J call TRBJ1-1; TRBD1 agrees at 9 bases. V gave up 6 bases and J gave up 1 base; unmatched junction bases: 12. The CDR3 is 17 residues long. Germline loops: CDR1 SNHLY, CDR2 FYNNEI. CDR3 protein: CASRTGTGFFWNTEAFF. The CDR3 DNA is TGTGCCAGCAGAACCGGGACAGGGTTTTTCTGGAACACTGAAGCTTTCTTT.